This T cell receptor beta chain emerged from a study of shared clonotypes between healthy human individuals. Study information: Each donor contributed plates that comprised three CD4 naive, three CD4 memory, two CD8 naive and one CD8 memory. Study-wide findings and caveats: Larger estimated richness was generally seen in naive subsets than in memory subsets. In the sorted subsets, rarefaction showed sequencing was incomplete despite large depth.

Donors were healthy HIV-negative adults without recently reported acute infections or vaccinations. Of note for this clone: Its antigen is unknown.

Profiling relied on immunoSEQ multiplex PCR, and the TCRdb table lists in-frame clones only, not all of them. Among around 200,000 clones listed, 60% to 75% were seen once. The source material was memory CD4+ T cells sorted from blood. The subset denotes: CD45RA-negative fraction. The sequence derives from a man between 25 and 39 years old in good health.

The CDR3 region is CASSGQGRYEQYF. The CDR3 DNA is TGTGCCAGCAGTGGTCAGGGACGCTACGAGCAGTACTTC. The chain has TRBV28 and TRBJ2-7; D is tentatively TRBD1 or TRBD2 (5 bases each). The germline V gene has CDR1 MDHEN and CDR2 SYDVKM. The ends were cut back, 5 bases at V and 3 bases at J, with 11 bases in the middle. The CDR3 consists of 13 residues. Full variable domain (outside the CDR3, taken from reference TRBV28 and TRBJ2-7): DVKVTQSSRYLVKRTGEKVFLECVQDMDHENMFWYRQDPGLGLRLIYFSYDVKMKEKGDIPEGYSVSREKKERFSLILESASTNQTSMYLCASSGQGRYEQYFGPGTRLTVT.